Each of the 15 T cell receptor beta chains below was sequenced from the same sample in a study of blood T cell repertoires in COVID-19. Sequencing used immunoSEQ multiplex PCR; TCRdb keeps in-frame clones, though not all of them. The sample lists 50,000 to 65,000 clones, roughly 90% occurring once. The sequenced sample was peripheral blood. Receptors were obtained from a man aged 45-60 years with active COVID-19.

The chain couples TRBV6-6 to TRBJ1-1, with D possibly matching TRBD1 (5 bases). V lost 4 bases and J 0 bases, leaving 12 bases between the germline ends. From germline, CDR1 is MNHNY and CDR2 SVGAGI (reference sequence). This CDR3 region has 15 residues. CDR3 sequence: CASSSGQSLNTEAFF. CDR3 DNA sequence: TGTGCCAGCAGTTCTGGACAAAGTTTGAACACTGAAGCTTTCTTT.

Points on this clone: Other DNA sequences from this sample encode an identical CDR3 as well. The rearrangement uses TRBV5-4 and TRBJ1-2; D may be TRBD1 (5 bases). Trimming shortened V by 0 bases and J by 2 bases, and 5 bases separated the two germline ends. CDR3 length equals 13 residues. CDR1 is SGHNT, CDR2 YYREEE, per germline (reference sequence). CDR3 residues: CASSLAGNYGYTF. The CDR3 bases are TGTGCCAGCAGCTTGGCAGGGAACTATGGCTACACCTTC.

The genes are TRBV10-3 and TRBJ1-5; D is undetermined. V gave up 4 bases and J gave up 0 bases, with 10 bases separating them. Germline loops: CDR1 ENHRY, CDR2 SYGVKD. The CDR3 spans 15 residues. CDR3 nucleotides: TGTGCCATCAGTGGGTCAGACTTTAGCAATCAGCCCCAGCATTTT. This sequence encodes CAISGSDFSNQPQHF.

This sequence joins TRBV4-3 and TRBJ2-1; weak D call: TRBD2 (5 bases). V shed 0 bases and J shed 9 bases, with 12 bases lying between them. The CDR3 contains 14 residues. Germline-derived CDR1 and CDR2 are LGHNA and YSLEER. The CDR3 nucleotides are TGCGCCAGCAGCCAAGATACACTAGTTGGTGAGCAGTTCTTC. Its translation is CASSQDTLVGEQFF.

The chain is built from TRBV19 and TRBJ1-6, with D unresolved. The V and J ends lost 7 bases and 5 bases respectively, with 9 bases between them. Germline CDR1 and CDR2: LNHDA and SQIVND (reference sequence). CDR3 length: 13 residues. This chain's CDR3 is CASNSPDNSPLHF. CDR3 DNA: TGTGCCAGTAATAGCCCGGATAATTCACCCCTCCACTTT. Looking up the rest from reference TRBV19 and TRBJ1-6 gives the full variable domain: DGGITQSPKYLFRKEGQNVTLSCEQNLNHDAMYWYRQDPGQGLRLIYYSQIVNDFQKGDIAEGYSVSREKKESFPLTVTSAQKNPTAFYLCASNSPDNSPLHFGNGTRLTVT.

This clone was detected once. This chain connects TRBV14 to TRBJ1-1; 7 nucleotides align to TRBD1. The germline gives CDR1 SGHDN, CDR2 FVKESK. CDR3 length equals 13 residues. V was clipped by 5 bases and J by 10 bases; unmatched bases: 10. The CDR3 spells CASSVRTGFRAFF. CDR3 nucleotide sequence: TGTGCCAGCAGCGTTCGGACAGGATTTAGAGCTTTCTTT.

The CDR3 region has the DNA TGTGCCAGCTCCCTTGGACAGAAAAATCAGCCCCAGCATTTT. This encodes CASSLGQKNQPQHF. The genes are TRBV18 and TRBJ1-5; possible D gene TRBD1, 6 bases. Trimming removed 6 bases at V and 4 bases at J, with 13 bases between. CDR3 length equals 14 residues. Per germline, CDR1 KGHSH and CDR2 LQKENI.

The chain couples TRBV25-1 to TRBJ2-3, with 7 positions matching TRBD1. CDR3 size: 16 residues. CDR1 MGHDK and CDR2 SYGVNS come from the germline V gene. V shed 1 base and J 4 bases; nucleotides not matched to a gene: 8. CDR3 sequence reads: CASSESLGTGADTQYF. The DNA of the CDR3 is TGTGCCAGCAGTGAATCTCTTGGAACAGGGGCAGATACGCAGTATTTT.

The chain has TRBV9 and TRBJ1-2; no definite D call. Germline CDR1 and CDR2: SGDLS and YYNGEE. The CDR3 has 14 amino acids. The germline V and J ends were trimmed by 0 bases and 3 bases, with 9 bases remaining between them. DNA of the CDR3: TGTGCCAGCAGCGTAGCTCCCATAGACTATGGCTACACCTTC. Its protein is CASSVAPIDYGYTF.

This clone was found once. V is TRBV7-8 and J is TRBJ2-7; possible D gene TRBD2, 6 bases. This CDR3 has 13 amino acids. V gave up 5 bases and J gave up 0 bases, with 8 bases separating them. CDR1 and CDR2 (germline): SGHVS, FQNEAQ. The CDR3 DNA reads as TGTGCCAGCAGCAGGAGGGCCTCCTACGAGCAGTACTTC. This gives the protein CASSRRASYEQYF.

The J gene is TRBJ1-2, the V gene TRBV18, with D perhaps matching TRBD1 (5 bases). Trimming stripped 2 bases from V and 6 bases from J, with 13 bases between. The CDR3 runs to 14 residues. Germline V gives CDR1 KGHSH, CDR2 LQKENI. The CDR3 is CASSPIRDRDGYTF. The CDR3 coding sequence is TGTGCCAGCTCACCAATCAGGGATCGCGATGGCTACACCTTC.

The chain has TRBV9 and TRBJ2-2, with D maybe TRBD2 (6 bases). Germline V gene lookup returns CDR1 SGDLS and CDR2 YYNGEE. The CDR3 loop spans 18 amino acids. Trimming removed 0 bases at V and 6 bases at J, with 21 bases between. CDR3 DNA: TGTGCCAGCAGCGTAGCGATCCGCGGGATGGGACCGCCCGGGGAGCTGTTTTTT. This codes for CASSVAIRGMGPPGELFF.

The CDR3 bases are TGCAGTGCTAGCTCCGCCGGGGAGCTGTTTTTT. Translating gives CSASSAGELFF. This rearrangement joins TRBV20-1 to TRBJ2-2; unclear D gene. The germline gives CDR1 DFQATT, CDR2 SNEGSKA (reference sequence). CDR3 size: 11 residues. V was cut by 3 bases and J by 6 bases, with 5 bases left in between.

This chain links TRBV23-1 with TRBJ1-2, with D possibly matching TRBD1 (6 bases). TRBV23-1 is an open reading frame, and its role is uncertain. CDR3 length: 16 residues. V lost 4 bases and J 8 bases, leaving 23 bases between the germline ends. The DNA of the CDR3 is TGCGCCAGCAGTCCCGAGCAGGGGCGGATGGTCTTCGGCTACACCTTC. It codes for CASSPEQGRMVFGYTF.

CDR3 in DNA: TGTGCCAGCAGCCCGACAGCTTCTGGGGCCAACGTCCTGACTTTC. It is translated as CASSPTASGANVLTF. The chain has TRBV5-4 and TRBJ2-6, with D possibly TRBD1 on 5 matching bases. Trimming removed 4 bases from V and 1 base from J, with 9 bases in between. This CDR3 has 15 amino acids. The germline V gene encodes CDR1 SGHNT and CDR2 YYREEE (reference sequence).